These T cell receptor beta chains were read from a single sample in a study of T cell changes during pregnancy in multiple sclerosis. Method: immunoSEQ multiplex PCR; TCRdb's copy keeps in-frame clones and lacks some. The table lists approximately 88,000 clones, more than 90% of them singletons. This material consisted of peripheral blood, taken in the second trimester of pregnancy. These receptors were obtained from a female donor with multiple sclerosis, enrolled in a pregnancy study. The CDR3 runs from the conserved cysteine through the conserved F or W. The order of the fields is CDR3 DNA, CDR3 protein, J gene, D gene, V gene, clone size. A D gene is named only where the DNA matches it firmly. Part of the rows lack a size; the others show once, few, many or a class for expanded clones.

CDR3 DNA: TGCGCCAGCAGCTTAGGACAGGGGACCCTTATTTGGGAGCAGTACTTC; CDR3 protein: CASSLGQGTLIWEQYF; J gene: TRBJ2-7; D gene: TRBD1; V gene: TRBV5-1; clone size: NA
CDR3 DNA: TGCAGTGCGGGGGGGGGCTACGAGCAGTACTTC; CDR3 protein: CSAGGGYEQYF; J gene: TRBJ2-7; D gene: TRBD2; V gene: TRBV20-1; clone size: NA
CDR3 DNA: TGTGCCAGCAGTTTACGGGGGTGGGGCAGGGGGAATGAGCAGTTCTTC; CDR3 protein: CASSLRGWGRGNEQFF; J gene: TRBJ2-1; D gene: NA; V gene: TRBV27; clone size: NA
CDR3 DNA: TGCGCCAGCAGCTTGGACGGGGGGATTGAGCAGTTCTTC; CDR3 protein: CASSLDGGIEQFF; J gene: TRBJ2-1; D gene: TRBD2; V gene: TRBV5-1; clone size: NA
CDR3 DNA: TGCGCCAGCAGCCAAGAGCGGGGAGTGAACACTGAAGCTTTCTTT; CDR3 protein: CASSQERGVNTEAFF; J gene: TRBJ1-1; D gene: NA; V gene: TRBV4-1; clone size: NA
CDR3 DNA: TGTGCCTGCCCCCACAGGACCTCTGGAAACACCATATATTTT; CDR3 protein: CACPHRTSGNTIYF; J gene: TRBJ1-3; D gene: NA; V gene: TRBV30; clone size: NA
CDR3 DNA: TGTGCCAGTAAGGAGGGGATGAACACTGAAGCTTTCTTT; CDR3 protein: CASKEGMNTEAFF; J gene: TRBJ1-1; D gene: NA; V gene: TRBV19; clone size: NA
CDR3 DNA: TGTGCCAGCAGCTTACAATTCAAGGACGGGGAGAATGAAAAACTGTTTTTT; CDR3 protein: CASSLQFKDGENEKLFF; J gene: TRBJ1-4; D gene: NA; V gene: TRBV7-2; clone size: NA
CDR3 DNA: TGTGCCAGCAGCCCCCTACAGGGGAGGAGGACCGGGGAGCTGTTTTTT; CDR3 protein: CASSPLQGRRTGELFF; J gene: TRBJ2-2; D gene: NA; V gene: TRBV5-8; clone size: once
CDR3 DNA: TGTGCCAGCAGCTTAAAGGGCTCACTAGCCTCCAAGCGAGGGAAGGGGACCCAGTACTTC; CDR3 protein: CASSLKGSLASKRGKGTQYF; J gene: TRBJ2-5; D gene: NA; V gene: TRBV11-3; clone size: NA
CDR3 DNA: TGTGCCAGCAGATTCCAGGGTTTCCCTGAAGCTTTCTTT; CDR3 protein: CASRFQGFPEAFF; J gene: TRBJ1-1; D gene: NA; V gene: TRBV6-6; clone size: NA
CDR3 DNA: TGTGCCAGCAGCTTACTTCCTAGCGGGAGGGCGTCGGAGACCCAGTACTTC; CDR3 protein: CASSLLPSGRASETQYF; J gene: TRBJ2-5; D gene: TRBD2; V gene: TRBV7-2; clone size: NA
CDR3 DNA: TGTGCCAGCAGCTTGTACGGACGGACTCAAGAGACCCAGTACTTC; CDR3 protein: CASSLYGRTQETQYF; J gene: TRBJ2-5; D gene: NA; V gene: TRBV5-5; clone size: NA
CDR3 DNA: TGTGCCAGCAGCATAGGACTAGCGGACTCCTACGAGCAGTACTTC; CDR3 protein: CASSIGLADSYEQYF; J gene: TRBJ2-7; D gene: TRBD2; V gene: TRBV7-8; clone size: NA
CDR3 DNA: TGTGCCACCCACTTAAGACCCTTAGCGGGAGGGCCCAATGAGCAGTTCTTC; CDR3 protein: CATHLRPLAGGPNEQFF; J gene: TRBJ2-1; D gene: TRBD2; V gene: TRBV19; clone size: NA
CDR3 DNA: TGTGCCAGCAGAGCCTCGACTGGCTCTGGAAACACCATATATTTT; CDR3 protein: CASRASTGSGNTIYF; J gene: TRBJ1-3; D gene: NA; V gene: TRBV6-7; clone size: NA
CDR3 DNA: TGTGCCAGCAGTGAAGCGCTAAGGGGGAACGCCTACGAGCAGTACTTC; CDR3 protein: CASSEALRGNAYEQYF; J gene: TRBJ2-7; D gene: NA; V gene: TRBV2; clone size: NA
CDR3 DNA: TGCGCCAGCAGCCCGGAGGGATTTTCCTACGAGCAGTACTTC; CDR3 protein: CASSPEGFSYEQYF; J gene: TRBJ2-7; D gene: NA; V gene: TRBV4-1; clone size: NA
CDR3 DNA: TGCGCCAGCAGCCAAGATCTGACTAGCGGGAGCACAGATACGCAGTATTTT; CDR3 protein: CASSQDLTSGSTDTQYF; J gene: TRBJ2-3; D gene: TRBD2; V gene: TRBV4-1; clone size: NA
CDR3 DNA: TGTGCCAGCAGTCCACCAGGGACAGTCTTTGAAGCTTTCTTT; CDR3 protein: CASSPPGTVFEAFF; J gene: TRBJ1-1; D gene: TRBD1; V gene: TRBV27; clone size: once
CDR3 DNA: TGTGCCAGCAGCTTTCAGATCCGGGTAGACACCGGGGAGCTGTTTTTT; CDR3 protein: CASSFQIRVDTGELFF; J gene: TRBJ2-2; D gene: NA; V gene: TRBV5-5; clone size: NA
CDR3 DNA: TGTGCCAGCCTTGGGGGGGGCGGGTCCGCGAACACCGGGGAGCTGTTTTTT; CDR3 protein: CASLGGGGSANTGELFF; J gene: TRBJ2-2; D gene: NA; V gene: TRBV2; clone size: NA
CDR3 DNA: TGTGCCAGCAGATGGGGCCGGGAACCCGGGGGAATAGATACGCAGTATTTT; CDR3 protein: CASRWGREPGGIDTQYF; J gene: TRBJ2-3; D gene: NA; V gene: TRBV27; clone size: NA
CDR3 DNA: TGCGCCAGCAGTGAGTCCCCGACAGGACCCGAGCAGTACTTC; CDR3 protein: CASSESPTGPEQYF; J gene: TRBJ2-7; D gene: NA; V gene: TRBV10-1; clone size: NA
CDR3 DNA: TGTGCCAGCAGCTTCACCCAGGGGCCCTCCTACGAGCAGTACTTC; CDR3 protein: CASSFTQGPSYEQYF; J gene: TRBJ2-7; D gene: NA; V gene: TRBV7-9; clone size: once
CDR3 DNA: TGTGCTAGTGGGGAGATTGGTGAGCAGTTCTTC; CDR3 protein: CASGEIGEQFF; J gene: TRBJ2-1; D gene: NA; V gene: TRBV12-5; clone size: NA